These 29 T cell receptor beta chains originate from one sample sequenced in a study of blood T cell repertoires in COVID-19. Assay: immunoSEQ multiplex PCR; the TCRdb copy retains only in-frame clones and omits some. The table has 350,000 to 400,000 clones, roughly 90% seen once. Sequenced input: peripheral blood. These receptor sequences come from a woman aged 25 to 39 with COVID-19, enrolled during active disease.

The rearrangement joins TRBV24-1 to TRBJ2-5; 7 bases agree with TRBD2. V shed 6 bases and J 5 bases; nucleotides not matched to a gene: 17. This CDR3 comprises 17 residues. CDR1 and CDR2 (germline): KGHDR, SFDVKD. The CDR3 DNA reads TGTGCCACCAGTCCAAGGGAGACGGGAGGAACGGGGGAGACCCAGTACTTC. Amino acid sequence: CATSPRETGGTGETQYF.

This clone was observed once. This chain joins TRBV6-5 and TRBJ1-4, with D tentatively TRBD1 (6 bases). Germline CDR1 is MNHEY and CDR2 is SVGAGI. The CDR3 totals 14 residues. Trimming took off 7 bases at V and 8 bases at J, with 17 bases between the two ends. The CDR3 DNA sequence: TGTGCCAGCACCGATCGAGGGGGAGGGGAAAAACTGTTTTTT. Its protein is CASTDRGGGEKLFF.

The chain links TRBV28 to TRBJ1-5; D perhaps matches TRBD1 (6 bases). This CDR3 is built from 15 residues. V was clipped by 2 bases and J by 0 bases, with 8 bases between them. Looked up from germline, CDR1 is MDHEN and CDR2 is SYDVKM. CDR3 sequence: CASSLPGDSNQPQHF. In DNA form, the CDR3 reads TGTGCCAGCAGTTTACCAGGGGATAGCAATCAGCCCCAGCATTTT.

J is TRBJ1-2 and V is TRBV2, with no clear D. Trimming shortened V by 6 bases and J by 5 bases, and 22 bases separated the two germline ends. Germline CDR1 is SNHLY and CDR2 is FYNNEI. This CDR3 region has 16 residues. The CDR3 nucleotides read TGTGCCAGCAGCGACTCCCGTCACCCCCTGTCTTATGGCTACACCTTC. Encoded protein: CASSDSRHPLSYGYTF.

CDR3 region: CSVETGLAWGIYEQYV. CDR3 in DNA: TGCAGCGTTGAGACCGGACTAGCGTGGGGGATCTACGAGCAGTACGTC. The rearrangement links TRBV29-1 to TRBJ2-7, with TRBD2 matching over 9 bases. Germline loops: CDR1 SQVTM, CDR2 ANQGSEA. The CDR3 is 16 amino acids. V was pared by 3 bases and J by 3 bases, with 12 bases of the junction left unmatched.

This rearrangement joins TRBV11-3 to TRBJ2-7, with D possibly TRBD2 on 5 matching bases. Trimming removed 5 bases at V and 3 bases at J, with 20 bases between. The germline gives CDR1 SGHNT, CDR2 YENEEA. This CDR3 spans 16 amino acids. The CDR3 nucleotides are TGTGCCAGCAGCCGTAGAGTCGGGGTAGTTTACTACGAGCAGTACGTC. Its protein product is CASSRRVGVVYYEQYV.

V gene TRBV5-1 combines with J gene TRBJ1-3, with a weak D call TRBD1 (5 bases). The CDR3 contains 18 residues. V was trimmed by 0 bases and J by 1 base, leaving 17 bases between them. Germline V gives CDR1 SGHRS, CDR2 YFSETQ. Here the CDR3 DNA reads TGCGCCAGCAGCTTGGCGTCGGGCGGGGGTATATCTGGAAACACCATATATTTT. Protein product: CASSLASGGGISGNTIYF.

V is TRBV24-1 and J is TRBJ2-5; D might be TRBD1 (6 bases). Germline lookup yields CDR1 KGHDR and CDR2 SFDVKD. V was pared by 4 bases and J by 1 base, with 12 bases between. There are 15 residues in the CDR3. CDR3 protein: CATSDPDRPQETQYF. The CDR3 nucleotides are TGTGCCACCAGTGACCCTGACAGGCCCCAAGAGACCCAGTACTTC.

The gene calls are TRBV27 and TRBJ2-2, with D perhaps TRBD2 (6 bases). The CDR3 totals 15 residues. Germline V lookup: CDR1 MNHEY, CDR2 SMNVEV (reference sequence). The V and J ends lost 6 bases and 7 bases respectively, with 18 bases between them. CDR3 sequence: CASSLFAGTIGELFF. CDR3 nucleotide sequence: TGTGCCAGCAGCCTTTTCGCGGGAACTATCGGGGAGCTGTTTTTT.

This CDR3 is CASSLDYGGEQFF. Here the CDR3 DNA reads TGTGCCAGCAGCTTAGATTACGGGGGTGAGCAGTTCTTC. The chain combines TRBV11-3 with TRBJ2-1; D might be TRBD2 (6 bases). The CDR3 runs 13 residues. Between the trimmed V and J ends, which lost 0 bases and 9 bases, there was a span of 9 bases. The V gene's germline CDR1 is SGHNT and CDR2 YENEEA.

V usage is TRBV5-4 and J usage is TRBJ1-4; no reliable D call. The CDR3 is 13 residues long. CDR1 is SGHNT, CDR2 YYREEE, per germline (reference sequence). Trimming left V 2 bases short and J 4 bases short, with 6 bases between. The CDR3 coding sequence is TGTGCCAGCAGCTTCCACAGTAATGAAAAACTGTTTTTT. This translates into CASSFHSNEKLFF.

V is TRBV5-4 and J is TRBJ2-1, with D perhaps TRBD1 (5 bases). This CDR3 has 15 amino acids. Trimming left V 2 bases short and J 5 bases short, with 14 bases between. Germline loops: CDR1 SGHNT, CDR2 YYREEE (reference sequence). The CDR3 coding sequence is TGTGCCAGCAGCTTACGACAGATAACTGACAATGAGCAGTTCTTC. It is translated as CASSLRQITDNEQFF.

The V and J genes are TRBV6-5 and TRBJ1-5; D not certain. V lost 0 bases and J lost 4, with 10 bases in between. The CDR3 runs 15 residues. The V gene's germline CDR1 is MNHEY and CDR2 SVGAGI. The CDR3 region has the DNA TGTGCCAGCAGTTACTCGAGGGCCATTAATCAGCCCCAGCATTTT. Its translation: CASSYSRAINQPQHF.

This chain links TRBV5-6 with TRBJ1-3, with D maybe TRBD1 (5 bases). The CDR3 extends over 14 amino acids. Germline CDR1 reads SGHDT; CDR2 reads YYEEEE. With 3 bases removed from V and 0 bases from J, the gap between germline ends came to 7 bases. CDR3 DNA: TGTGCCAGCAGCTCCGACAGCTCTGGAAACACCATATATTTT. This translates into CASSSDSSGNTIYF.

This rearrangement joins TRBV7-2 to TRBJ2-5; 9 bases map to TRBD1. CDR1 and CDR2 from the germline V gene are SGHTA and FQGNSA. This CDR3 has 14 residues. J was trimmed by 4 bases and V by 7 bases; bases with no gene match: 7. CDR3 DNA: TGTGCCAGCAACCAACAGACAGGGGGAGAGACCCAGTACTTC. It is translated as CASNQQTGGETQYF.

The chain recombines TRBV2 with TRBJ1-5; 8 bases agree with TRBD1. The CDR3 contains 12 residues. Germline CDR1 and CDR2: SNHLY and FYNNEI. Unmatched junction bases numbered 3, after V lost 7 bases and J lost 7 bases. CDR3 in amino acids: CASNRGSQPQHF. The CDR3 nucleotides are TGTGCCAGCAACAGGGGGTCCCAGCCCCAGCATTTT. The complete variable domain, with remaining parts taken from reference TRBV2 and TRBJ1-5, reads EPEVTQTPSHQVTQMGQEVILRCVPISNHLYFYWYRQILGQKVEFLVSFYNNEISEKSEIFDDQFSVERPDGSNFTLKIRSTKLEDSAMYFCASNRGSQPQHFGDGTRLSIL.

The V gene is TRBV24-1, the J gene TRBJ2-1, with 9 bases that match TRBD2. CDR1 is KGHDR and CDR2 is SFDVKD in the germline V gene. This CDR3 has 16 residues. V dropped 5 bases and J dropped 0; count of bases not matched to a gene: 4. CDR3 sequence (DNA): TGTGCCACCAGTGGTCCTAGCGGGGACTCCTACAATGAGCAGTTCTTC. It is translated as CATSGPSGDSYNEQFF.

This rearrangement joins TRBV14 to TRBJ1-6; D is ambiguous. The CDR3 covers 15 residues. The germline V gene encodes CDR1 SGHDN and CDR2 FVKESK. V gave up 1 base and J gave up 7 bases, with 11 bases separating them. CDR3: CASSQAGLVNSPLHF. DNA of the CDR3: TGTGCCAGCAGCCAAGCGGGGTTAGTGAATTCACCCCTCCACTTT.

DNA of the CDR3: TGTGCCAGTAGTATTGGTGGTGGCGGACAGGGGAACACTGAAGCTTTCTTT. This codes for CASSIGGGGQGNTEAFF. The chain joins TRBV19 to TRBJ1-1, with 8 bases matching TRBD1. The CDR3 runs to 17 residues. The V gene's germline CDR1 is LNHDA and CDR2 SQIVND (reference sequence). V shed 3 bases, J shed 1 base, and the junction held 10 bases outside the gene matches.

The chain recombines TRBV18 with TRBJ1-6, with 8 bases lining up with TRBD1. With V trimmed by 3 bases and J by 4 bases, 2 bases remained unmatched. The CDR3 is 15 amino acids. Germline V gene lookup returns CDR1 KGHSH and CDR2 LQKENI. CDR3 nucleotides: TGTGCCAGCTCACCTGGGACAGGATATAATTCACCCCTCCACTTT. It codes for CASSPGTGYNSPLHF.

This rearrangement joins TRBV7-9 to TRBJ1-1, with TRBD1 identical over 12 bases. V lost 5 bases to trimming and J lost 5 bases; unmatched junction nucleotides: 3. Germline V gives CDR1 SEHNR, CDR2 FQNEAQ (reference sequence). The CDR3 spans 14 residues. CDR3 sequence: CASSAGQGATEAFF. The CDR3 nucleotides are TGTGCCAGCAGCGCGGGACAGGGGGCAACTGAAGCTTTCTTT.

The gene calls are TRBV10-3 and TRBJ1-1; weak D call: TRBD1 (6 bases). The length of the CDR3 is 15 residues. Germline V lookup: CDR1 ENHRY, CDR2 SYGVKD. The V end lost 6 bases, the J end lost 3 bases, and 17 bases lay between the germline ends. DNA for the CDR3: TGTGCCATCAGGGCCTACAGGGCCGCGGACACTGAAGCTTTCTTT. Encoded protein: CAIRAYRAADTEAFF.

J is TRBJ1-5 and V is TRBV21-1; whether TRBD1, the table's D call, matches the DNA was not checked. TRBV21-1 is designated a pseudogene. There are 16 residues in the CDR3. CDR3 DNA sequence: TGTGCCAGCACCGGATTAGACAGAACTAATAATCAGCCCCAGCATTTT. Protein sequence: CASTGLDRTNNQPQHF.

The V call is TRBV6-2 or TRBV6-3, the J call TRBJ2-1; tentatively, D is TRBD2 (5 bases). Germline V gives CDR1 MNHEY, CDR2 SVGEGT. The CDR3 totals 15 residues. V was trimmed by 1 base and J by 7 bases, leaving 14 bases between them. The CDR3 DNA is TGTGCCAGCAGTTACTACCGGGATCCGCGGAATGAGCAGTTCTTC. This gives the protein CASSYYRDPRNEQFF.

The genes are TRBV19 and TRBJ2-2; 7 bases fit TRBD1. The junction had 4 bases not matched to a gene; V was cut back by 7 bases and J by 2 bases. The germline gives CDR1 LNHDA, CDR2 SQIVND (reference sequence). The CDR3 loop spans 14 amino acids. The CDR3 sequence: CASTRTGNTGELFF. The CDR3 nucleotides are TGTGCCAGTACCCGGACAGGAAACACCGGGGAGCTGTTTTTT. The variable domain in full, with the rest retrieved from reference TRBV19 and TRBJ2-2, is DGGITQSPKYLFRKEGQNVTLSCEQNLNHDAMYWYRQDPGQGLRLIYYSQIVNDFQKGDIAEGYSVSREKKESFPLTVTSAQKNPTAFYLCASTRTGNTGELFFGEGSRLTVL.

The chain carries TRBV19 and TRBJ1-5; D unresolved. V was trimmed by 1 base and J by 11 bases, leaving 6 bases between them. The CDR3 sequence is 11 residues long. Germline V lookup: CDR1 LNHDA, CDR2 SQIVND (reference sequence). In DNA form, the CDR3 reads TGTGCCAGTAGTATAGGCCAGGCCCAGCATTTT. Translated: CASSIGQAQHF.

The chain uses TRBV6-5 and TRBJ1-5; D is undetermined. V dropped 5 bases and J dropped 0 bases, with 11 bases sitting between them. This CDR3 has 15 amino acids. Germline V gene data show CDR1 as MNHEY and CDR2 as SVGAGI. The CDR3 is CASSQQRYSNQPQHF. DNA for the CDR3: TGTGCCAGCAGTCAGCAGAGGTATAGCAATCAGCCCCAGCATTTT.

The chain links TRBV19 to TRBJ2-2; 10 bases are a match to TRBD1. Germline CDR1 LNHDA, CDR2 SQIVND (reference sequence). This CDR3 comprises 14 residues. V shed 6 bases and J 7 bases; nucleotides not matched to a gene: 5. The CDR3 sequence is CASSPTGGLGELFF. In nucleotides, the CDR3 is TGTGCCAGTAGCCCGACAGGGGGCCTCGGGGAGCTGTTTTTT.

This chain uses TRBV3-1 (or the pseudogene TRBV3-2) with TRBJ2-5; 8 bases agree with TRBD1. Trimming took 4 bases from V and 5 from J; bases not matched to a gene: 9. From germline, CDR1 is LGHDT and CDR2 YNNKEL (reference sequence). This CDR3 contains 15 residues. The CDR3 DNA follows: TGTGCCAGCAGCCTGGGCAGGGGGCCTCGGGAGACCCAGTACTTC. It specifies CASSLGRGPRETQYF.